These 20 T cell receptor beta chains were all obtained from the same sample, sequenced in a study of OX40 agonist ivuxolimab in advanced cancers. Some clones are missing from TCRdb's copy, which holds only in-frame ones; the method was immunoSEQ multiplex PCR. The table shows tens of thousands of clones, with about nine tenths occurring only once. Source: CD4+ or CD8+ T cells sorted from blood, taken in a trial of the OX40 agonist ivuxolimab. The receptors derive from an adult with an advanced solid tumor such as melanoma, head and neck, liver or kidney cancer.

The chain joins TRBV7-8 to TRBJ1-5; D gene ambiguous. CDR3 length equals 14 residues. Germline CDR1 and CDR2: SGHVS and FQNEAQ. The V and J ends lost 5 bases and 1 base respectively, with 9 bases between them. The DNA of the CDR3 is TGTGCCAGCAGCCGAACCGGAAGCAATCAGCCCCAGCATTTT. It encodes CASSRTGSNQPQHF.

V gene TRBV7-2 combines with J gene TRBJ2-7; 8 nucleotides agree with TRBD1. CDR1 and CDR2 (germline): SGHTA, FQGNSA. The CDR3 sequence is 12 residues long. The trim removed 5 bases at V and 11 bases at J, leaving 8 bases unmatched. The chain's CDR3 is CASSRGDRTEYF. CDR3 sequence (DNA): TGTGCCAGCAGCAGGGGGGACAGGACGGAGTACTTC.

The genes are TRBV15 and TRBJ1-1; the D is unclear. The CDR3 has 12 residues. CDR1 and CDR2 (germline): LNHNV, YYDKDF (reference sequence). Trimming shortened V by 4 bases and J by 1 base, and 4 bases separated the two germline ends. CDR3 nucleotides: TGTGCCACCAGCACGGCGAACACTGAAGCTTTCTTT. It yields the protein CATSTANTEAFF.

The chain recombines TRBV7-8 with TRBJ1-1; no clear D gene. Per germline, CDR1 SGHVS and CDR2 FQNEAQ. V gave up 5 bases and J gave up 0 bases, with 19 bases separating them. The CDR3 is made up of 17 amino acids. The DNA of the CDR3 is TGTGCCAGCAGCCTAGTGAGTGGGAGAACCTTGAACACTGAAGCTTTCTTT. Protein sequence: CASSLVSGRTLNTEAFF.

J is TRBJ2-7 and V is TRBV6-5; no clear D. Germline CDR1 and CDR2: MNHEY and SVGAGI. There are 12 residues in the CDR3. Trimming took 2 bases from V and 8 from J, leaving 10 bases between them. CDR3 protein: CASSYGTSKQYF. The CDR3 bases are TGTGCCAGCAGTTACGGAACTTCGAAGCAGTACTTC.

The chain carries TRBV7-8 and TRBJ2-2; 14 nucleotides line up with TRBD2. Looked up from germline, CDR1 is SGHVS and CDR2 is FQNEAQ. J lost 6 bases, V lost 1 base, and 4 bases had no gene match. The CDR3 is 17 residues long. The CDR3 loop is CASSLGLAGGPAGELFF. In nucleotides, the CDR3 is TGTGCCAGCAGCTTAGGACTAGCGGGAGGGCCCGCCGGGGAGCTGTTTTTT.

This rearrangement joins TRBV19 to TRBJ2-6; D perhaps matches TRBD1 (5 bases). Germline V lookup: CDR1 LNHDA, CDR2 SQIVND (reference sequence). CDR3 size: 15 residues. Trimming took off 5 bases at V and 0 bases at J, with 8 bases between the two ends. The CDR3, as DNA: TGTGCCAGTAGTCTAGGGGACTCTGGGGCCAACGTCCTGACTTTC. This sequence encodes CASSLGDSGANVLTF.

V usage is TRBV28 and J usage is TRBJ1-5, with D uncertain. CDR1 and CDR2 from the germline V gene are MDHEN and SYDVKM. The CDR3 runs 13 residues. The V end lost 2 bases, the J end lost 4 bases, and 6 bases lay between the germline ends. CDR3 sequence reads: CASSLPLNQPQHF. CDR3 coding DNA: TGTGCCAGCAGTTTACCTCTAAATCAGCCCCAGCATTTT.

This chain uses TRBV19 with TRBJ2-6, with 11 bases identical to TRBD1. V trimming: 6 bases; J trimming: 2 bases; junction bases outside the gene matches: 9. From germline, CDR1 is LNHDA and CDR2 SQIVND (reference sequence). The CDR3 is 18 amino acids. In DNA form, the CDR3 reads TGTGCCAGTAGATCAGGACAGGGGGCTCGGACTGGGGCCAACGTCCTGACTTTC. As protein: CASRSGQGARTGANVLTF.

The chain links TRBV5-1 to TRBJ1-6; D remains ambiguous. V was shortened by 0 bases and J by 9 bases, with 10 bases between the two germline ends. This CDR3 has 14 residues. Germline CDR1 reads SGHRS; CDR2 reads YFSETQ. CDR3 nucleotide sequence: TGCGCCAGCAGCTTGGGCGAGACGGCTTCACCCCTCCACTTT. This encodes CASSLGETASPLHF.

The chain carries TRBV10-3 and TRBJ2-3; D is undetermined. Trimming took 5 bases from V and 2 from J, leaving 14 bases between them. This CDR3 region has 15 residues. The germline V gene has CDR1 ENHRY and CDR2 SYGVKD. CDR3 loop: CAISFRPGATDTQYF. The CDR3 nucleotides are TGTGCCATCAGTTTTAGACCTGGCGCCACAGATACGCAGTATTTT.

This clone was picked up a small number of times. The chain recombines TRBV18 with TRBJ1-5; 8 bases align to TRBD1. Germline CDR1 and CDR2: KGHSH and LQKENI. CDR3 size: 15 residues. With 3 bases clipped from V and 5 bases from J, the junction kept 6 bases outside the gene matches. The CDR3 sequence: CASSPRGQGHQPQHF. The CDR3 nucleotides read TGTGCCAGCTCACCCCGAGGACAGGGACATCAGCCCCAGCATTTT.

V gene TRBV7-3 combines with J gene TRBJ2-3, with a possible D match to TRBD1 (6 bases). Deletions cut 2 bases from V and 2 bases from J, with 11 bases between. Germline V gene lookup returns CDR1 SGHTA and CDR2 FQGTGA. CDR3 length: 15 amino acids. The CDR3 DNA sequence: TGTGCCAGCAGCTTAGAGGGACACCTCACAGATACGCAGTATTTT. The encoded protein is CASSLEGHLTDTQYF.

The chain carries TRBV18 and TRBJ2-1; the match to TRBD2 covers 10 bases. The CDR3 contains 18 residues. CDR1 is KGHSH, CDR2 LQKENI, per germline. V lost 3 bases, J lost 0 bases, and 8 bases stayed unmatched. The CDR3 is CASSPSSGRVTSYNEQFF. CDR3 bases: TGTGCCAGCTCACCGTCGAGCGGGAGGGTAACCTCCTACAATGAGCAGTTCTTC.

Concerning this clone: The junction departs from germline at one end; a sequencing error may be responsible. This sequence joins TRBV5-6 and TRBJ2-1; D gene uncertain. Germline-derived CDR1 and CDR2 are SGHDT and YYEEEE. The length of the CDR3 is 13 residues. The CDR3 sequence: CASSQGVYSEQFF. CDR3 bases: TGTGCCAGCAGCCAAGGTGTGTACAGTGAGCAGTTCTTC. The whole variable domain, filled in from reference TRBV5-6 and TRBJ2-1, reads DAGVTQSPTHLIKTRGQQVTLRCSPKSGHDTVSWYQQALGQGPQFIFQYYEEEERQRGNFPDRFSGHQFPNYSSELNVNALLLGDSALYLCASSQGVYSEQFFGPGTRLTVL.

The chain uses TRBV6-1 and TRBJ1-6; no firm D call. Trimming pared 8 bases from V and 5 bases from J, leaving 10 bases between. This CDR3 contains 13 residues. Germline V lookup: CDR1 MNHNS, CDR2 SASEGT. DNA of the CDR3: TGTGCCAGCTCTAACAAAAATAATTCACCCCTCCACTTT. It codes for CASSNKNNSPLHF.

This clone occurred a few times. The J gene is TRBJ2-7, the V gene TRBV10-3; 8 bases map to TRBD1. Losses at the gene ends were 2 bases for V and 3 bases for J; bases not matched to a gene: 0. The CDR3 totals 13 residues. Germline V lookup: CDR1 ENHRY, CDR2 SYGVKD. The CDR3 DNA reads TGTGCCATCAGTGAGGGACAGGGCTACGAGCAGTACTTC. Protein sequence: CAISEGQGYEQYF.

This clone was observed a single time. J is TRBJ1-5 and V is TRBV7-2; D is ambiguous. Trimming removed 7 bases from V and 3 bases from J, with 13 bases in between. This CDR3 comprises 14 residues. The V gene's germline CDR1 is SGHTA and CDR2 FQGNSA. CDR3 DNA: TGTGCCAGCACTCCACCACGGGACAATCAGCCCCAGCATTTT. Amino acid sequence: CASTPPRDNQPQHF.

The gene calls are TRBV6-1 and TRBJ2-5; weak D call: TRBD2 (5 bases). The germline V and J ends were trimmed by 3 bases and 7 bases, with 15 bases remaining between them. CDR1 and CDR2 (germline): MNHNS, SASEGT. This CDR3 spans 14 amino acids. CDR3 amino acids: CASSDVGGPMTQYF. The CDR3 nucleotides read TGTGCCAGCAGTGATGTCGGCGGGCCAATGACCCAGTACTTC.

This chain connects TRBV19 to TRBJ2-6; maybe TRBD2 (5 bases). Germline V lookup: CDR1 LNHDA, CDR2 SQIVND (reference sequence). The CDR3 is 14 residues long. V lost 9 bases and J 16 bases, leaving 25 bases between the germline ends. The DNA of the CDR3 is TGTGCCAGCCGACTTCGGGGTGATGAGGGTCCTCTGACTTTC. It translates to CASRLRGDEGPLTF.